The sequence of this TCR beta chain was determined in a study of blood T cell repertoires in COVID-19. Across the whole study: Italy, Spain and the United States were the sources of the convalescent and acute COVID-19 samples. Sources were T cells, B-cell-depleted T cells, or PBMCs; the material itself was cDNA or gDNA.

This clone was detected only once. The sample contains more than one DNA sequence encoding this CDR3. Original data processing: Counts of nucleated cells, estimated from reference gene primer amplification, were obtained. Here immunoSEQ multiplex PCR was the method, and the copy in TCRdb shows in-frame clones only, minus some. V, J and clone size reflect that table, while D and trimming were determined from the DNA. The table lists some 390,000 clones, 75% to 90% of them singletons. This CDR3 is built from 14 residues. Germline V CDR1 and CDR2: MNHEY, SVGAGI. With 0 bases removed from V and 2 bases from J, the gap between germline ends came to 7 bases. Seattle's enrolled individuals joined amid active infection and were then monitored longitudinally.

Material for sequencing was peripheral blood. V usage is TRBV6-5 and J usage is TRBJ1-2; possible D gene TRBD1, 5 bases. This receptor was identified in a middle-aged woman with COVID-19, enrolled during active disease. The CDR3 sequence: CASSYSGGNYGYTF. The CDR3 nucleotides read TGTGCCAGCAGTTACTCGGGGGGAAACTATGGCTACACCTTC.